This TCR beta chain was sequenced in a study of chemoradiotherapy in HPV16-positive cancers. Study observations and caveats: Candidate HPV-specific clones and E7-related TCR motifs grew in tumor during treatment. Only a couple of HPV16-positive patients supplied the functional HPV-specificity definition.

Produced via immunoSEQ multiplex PCR; TCRdb's table is partial and in-frame only. The sample carries 4,000 to 6,000 clones, around 78% recorded once. Samples were taken several times over chemoradiotherapy. This clone was seen a few times. No antigen is known for it. V was pared by 2 bases and J by 7 bases, with 12 bases between. The CDR3 totals 13 residues. The germline gives CDR1 MDHEN, CDR2 SYDVKM. Sequences were derived from tumor tissue, sampled from a patient who underwent chemoradiotherapy. The sequence was collected from a human donor with HPV-associated anogenital cancer. V and J are TRBV28 and TRBJ2-7; a possible D gene is TRBD1 (6 bases). CDR3 residues: CASSLVQGLEQYF. For the CDR3, the DNA is TGTGCCAGCAGTTTAGTCCAGGGGTTGGAGCAGTACTTC.